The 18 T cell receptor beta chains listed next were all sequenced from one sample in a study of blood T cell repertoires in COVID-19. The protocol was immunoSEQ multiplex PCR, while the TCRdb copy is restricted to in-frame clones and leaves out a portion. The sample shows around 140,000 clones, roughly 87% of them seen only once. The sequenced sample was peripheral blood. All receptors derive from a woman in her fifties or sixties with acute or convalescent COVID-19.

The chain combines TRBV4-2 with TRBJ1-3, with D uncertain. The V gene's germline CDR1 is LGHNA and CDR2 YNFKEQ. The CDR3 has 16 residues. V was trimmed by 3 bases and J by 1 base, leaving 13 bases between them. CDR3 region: CASSQASRGSGNTIYF. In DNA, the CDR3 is TGTGCCAGCAGCCAGGCGAGTCGGGGATCTGGAAACACCATATATTTT.

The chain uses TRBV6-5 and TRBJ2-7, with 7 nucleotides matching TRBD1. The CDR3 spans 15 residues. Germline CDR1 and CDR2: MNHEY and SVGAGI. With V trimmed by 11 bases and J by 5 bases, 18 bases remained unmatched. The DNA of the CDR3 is TGTGCCGGCGAACACCGTATCGGGACAGTCCACGAGCAGTACTTC. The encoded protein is CAGEHRIGTVHEQYF.

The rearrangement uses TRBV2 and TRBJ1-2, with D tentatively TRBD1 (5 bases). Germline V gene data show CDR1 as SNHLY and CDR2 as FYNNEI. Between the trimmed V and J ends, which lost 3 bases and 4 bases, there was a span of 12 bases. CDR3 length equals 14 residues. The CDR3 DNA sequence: TGTGCCAGCAGTGAGGGCCAGGGATTCTATGGCTACACCTTC. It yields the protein CASSEGQGFYGYTF.

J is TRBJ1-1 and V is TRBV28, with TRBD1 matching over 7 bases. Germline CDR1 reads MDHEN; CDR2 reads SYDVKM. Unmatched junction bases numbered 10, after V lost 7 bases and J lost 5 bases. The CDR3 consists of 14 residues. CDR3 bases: TGTGCCAGCACCTATGGCAGGGGGTATACTGAAGCTTTCTTT. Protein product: CASTYGRGYTEAFF. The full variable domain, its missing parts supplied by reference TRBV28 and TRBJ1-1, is DVKVTQSSRYLVKRTGEKVFLECVQDMDHENMFWYRQDPGLGLRLIYFSYDVKMKEKGDIPEGYSVSREKKERFSLILESASTNQTSMYLCASTYGRGYTEAFFGQGTRLTVV.

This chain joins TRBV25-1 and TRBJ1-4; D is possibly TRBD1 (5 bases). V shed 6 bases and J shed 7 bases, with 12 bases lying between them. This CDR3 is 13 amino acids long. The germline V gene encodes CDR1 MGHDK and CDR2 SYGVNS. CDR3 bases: TGTGCCAGCAGGAGGCAGGGTAGTGAAAAACTGTTTTTT. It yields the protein CASRRQGSEKLFF.

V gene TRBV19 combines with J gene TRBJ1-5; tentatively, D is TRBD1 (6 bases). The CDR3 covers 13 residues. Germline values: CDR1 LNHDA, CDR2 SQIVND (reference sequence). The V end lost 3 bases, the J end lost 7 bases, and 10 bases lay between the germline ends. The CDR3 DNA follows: TGTGCCAGTAGTATCGGACAGCCCCAGCCCCAGCATTTT. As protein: CASSIGQPQPQHF.

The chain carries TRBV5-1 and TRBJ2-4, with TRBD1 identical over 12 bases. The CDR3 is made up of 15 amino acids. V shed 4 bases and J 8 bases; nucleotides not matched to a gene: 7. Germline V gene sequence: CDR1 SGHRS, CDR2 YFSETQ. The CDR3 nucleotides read TGCGCCAGCAGCGCTGGGGACAGGGGGCTTTACATTCAGTACTTC. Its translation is CASSAGDRGLYIQYF.

CDR3 nucleotide sequence: TGTGCCTGGAGCTCCTACGGGGGAGAGACCCAGTACTTC. Residues: CAWSSYGGETQYF. V usage is TRBV30 and J usage is TRBJ2-5, with TRBD2 as a possible D gene (6 bases). CDR1 GTSNPN and CDR2 SVGIG come from the germline V gene (reference sequence). The CDR3 contains 13 residues. V was cut by 3 bases and J by 4 bases, with 12 bases left in between.

The CDR3 loop is CASSPEGGANTEAFF. CDR3 nucleotide sequence: TGTGCCAGCTCGCCCGAGGGAGGGGCGAACACTGAAGCTTTCTTT. J is TRBJ1-1 and V is TRBV18, with TRBD1 as a possible D gene (5 bases). This CDR3 has 15 residues. CDR1 and CDR2 (germline): KGHSH, LQKENI. Trimming cost V 6 bases and J 1 base, with 15 bases left between them. Using reference TRBV18 and TRBJ1-1 for the parts outside the CDR3, the full variable domain is NAGVMQNPRHLVRRRGQEARLRCSPMKGHSHVYWYRQLPEEGLKFMVYLQKENIIDESGMPKERFSAEFPKEGPSILRIQQVVRGDSAAYFCASSPEGGANTEAFFGQGTRLTVV.

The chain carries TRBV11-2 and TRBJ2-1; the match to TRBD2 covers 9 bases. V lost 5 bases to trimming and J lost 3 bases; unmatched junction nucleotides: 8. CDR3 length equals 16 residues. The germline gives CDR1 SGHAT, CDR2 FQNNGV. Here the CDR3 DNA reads TGTGCCAGCAGCCCGTCAATAGCGGGGGACTACAATGAGCAGTTCTTC. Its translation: CASSPSIAGDYNEQFF.

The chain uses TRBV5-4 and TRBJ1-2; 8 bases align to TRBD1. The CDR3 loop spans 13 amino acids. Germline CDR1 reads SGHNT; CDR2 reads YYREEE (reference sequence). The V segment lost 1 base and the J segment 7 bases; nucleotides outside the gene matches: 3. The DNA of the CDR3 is TGTGCCAGCAGCTTGTTGACAGGGGCTGGCTACACCTTC. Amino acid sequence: CASSLLTGAGYTF.

This CDR3 reads CASSDRFYVLAGQSLKNIQYF. CDR3 sequence (DNA): TGTGCCAGCAGTGACAGATTCTATGTTCTCGCGGGACAGTCACTAAAAAACATTCAGTACTTC. The chain has TRBV6-4 and TRBJ2-4; TRBD1 might be the D (7 bases). Germline V gene sequence: CDR1 MRHNA, CDR2 SNTAGT. The ends were cut back, 2 bases at V and 4 bases at J, with 30 bases in the middle. The length of the CDR3 is 21 residues.

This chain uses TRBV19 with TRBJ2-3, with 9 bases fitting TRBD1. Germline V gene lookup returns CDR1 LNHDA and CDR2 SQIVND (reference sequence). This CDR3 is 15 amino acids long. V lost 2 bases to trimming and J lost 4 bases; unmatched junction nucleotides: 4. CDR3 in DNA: TGTGCCAGTAGTATAAACAGGGGGCAGGCAGATACGCAGTATTTT. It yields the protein CASSINRGQADTQYF.

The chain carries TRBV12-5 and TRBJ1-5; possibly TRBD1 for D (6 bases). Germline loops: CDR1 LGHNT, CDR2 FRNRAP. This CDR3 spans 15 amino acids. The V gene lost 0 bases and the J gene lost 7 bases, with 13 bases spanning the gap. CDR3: CASGLVKGHPQPQHF. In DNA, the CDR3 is TGTGCTAGTGGTTTGGTAAAGGGACATCCCCAGCCCCAGCATTTT.

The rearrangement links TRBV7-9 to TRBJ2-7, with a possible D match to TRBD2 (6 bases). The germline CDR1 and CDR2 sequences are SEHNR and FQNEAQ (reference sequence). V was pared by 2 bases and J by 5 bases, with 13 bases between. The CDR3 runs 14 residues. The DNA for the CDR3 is TGTGCCAGCAGCTTAAATCTAGCGTTCCACGAGCAGTACTTC. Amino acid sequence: CASSLNLAFHEQYF.

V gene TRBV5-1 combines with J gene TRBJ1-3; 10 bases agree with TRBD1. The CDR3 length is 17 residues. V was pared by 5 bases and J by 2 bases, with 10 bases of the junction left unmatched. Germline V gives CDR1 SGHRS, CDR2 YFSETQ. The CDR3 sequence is CASSHGGGTGAGNTIYF. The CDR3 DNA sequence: TGCGCCAGCAGTCATGGAGGGGGGACAGGGGCTGGAAACACCATATATTTT.

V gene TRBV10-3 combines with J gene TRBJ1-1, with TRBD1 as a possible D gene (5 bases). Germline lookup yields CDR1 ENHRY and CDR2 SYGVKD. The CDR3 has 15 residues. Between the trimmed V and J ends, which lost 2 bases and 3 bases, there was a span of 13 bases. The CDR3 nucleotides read TGTGCCATCAGTGAGGGCGCAGGGTCCGACACTGAAGCTTTCTTT. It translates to CAISEGAGSDTEAFF.

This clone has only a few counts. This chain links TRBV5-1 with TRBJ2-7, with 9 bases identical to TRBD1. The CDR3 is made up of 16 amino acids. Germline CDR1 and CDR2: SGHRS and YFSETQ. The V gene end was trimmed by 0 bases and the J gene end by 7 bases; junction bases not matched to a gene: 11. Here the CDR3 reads CASSLAPLQGATEQYF. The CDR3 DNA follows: TGCGCCAGCAGCTTGGCCCCCTTACAGGGGGCTACTGAGCAGTACTTC. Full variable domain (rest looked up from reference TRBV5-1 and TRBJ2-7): KAGVTQTPRYLIKTRGQQVTLSCSPISGHRSVSWYQQTPGQGLQFLFEYFSETQRNKGNFPGRFSGRQFSNSRSEMNVSTLELGDSALYLCASSLAPLQGATEQYFGPGTRLTVT.